This T cell receptor (beta chain) is from a study of blood T cell repertoires in COVID-19. Study-wide background: There were acute and convalescent COVID-19 samples, and they came from the United States, Italy and Spain. Sample material is recorded as cDNA or gDNA derived from T cells, B-cell-depleted T cells, or PBMCs.

Authors' data handling: Reference gene primer amplification gave estimated nucleated cell counts. The table came from immunoSEQ multiplex PCR; TCRdb's copy has only in-frame clones and leaves some out. The V and J calls and clone size were taken over from that table, and D and trimming were inferred from the DNA. The sample contains approximately 250,000 clones, 70% to 90% of which appear only once. This receptor was identified in a man aged 35 to 55 with acute or convalescent COVID-19. Sequencing was done on a sample of peripheral blood.

The CDR3 region has the DNA TGTGCCAGCAGCTTAGCGGGACTGGTCTACGAGCAGTACTTC. Its translation: CASSLAGLVYEQYF. The rearrangement uses TRBV11-1 and TRBJ2-7; TRBD2 might be the D (6 bases). Trimming took 0 bases from V and 3 from J, leaving 9 bases between them. The CDR3 has 14 amino acids. CDR1 and CDR2 (germline): SGHAT, FQDESV (reference sequence).